The 2 T cell receptor beta chains below come from one sample, sequenced in a study of graft-versus-host responses after intestinal transplantation. Antigen specificity for these receptors is unknown. Using immunoSEQ multiplex PCR, the repertoire was profiled, and TCRdb retains in-frame clones only, with some absent. Found here are 75,000 to 90,000 clones, 85% to 90% of them singletons; the top ten hold roughly 0.37%. Sequences were derived from unstimulated CD4+ T cells sorted from spleen or lymph node cells, sampled before intestinal transplant. These receptors all stem from a human donor who received an intestinal transplant.

V gene TRBV5-1 combines with J gene TRBJ2-7; 7 nucleotides agree with TRBD2. Per germline, CDR1 SGHRS and CDR2 YFSETQ. J gave up 4 bases and V 4 bases, and 8 bases lay outside the gene matches. This CDR3 region has 14 residues. CDR3 nucleotide sequence: TGCGCCAGCAGCCCATCGACTAGCAAATACGAGCAGTACTTC. Encoded protein: CASSPSTSKYEQYF. Drawing the rest from reference TRBV5-1 and TRBJ2-7, the complete variable domain is KAGVTQTPRYLIKTRGQQVTLSCSPISGHRSVSWYQQTPGQGLQFLFEYFSETQRNKGNFPGRFSGRQFSNSRSEMNVSTLELGDSALYLCASSPSTSKYEQYFGPGTRLTVT.

V usage is TRBV25-1 and J usage is TRBJ1-4, with D perhaps matching TRBD1 (6 bases). The CDR3 runs to 15 residues. The V end lost 2 bases, the J end lost 3 bases, and 10 bases lay between the germline ends. Germline V gives CDR1 MGHDK, CDR2 SYGVNS. The CDR3 DNA sequence: TGTGCCAGCAGTGAACGAGGGGGTCCTAATGAAAAACTGTTTTTT. Encoded protein: CASSERGGPNEKLFF. Drawing the rest from reference TRBV25-1 and TRBJ1-4, the complete variable domain is EADIYQTPRYLVIGTGKKITLECSQTMGHDKMYWYQQDPGMELHLIHYSYGVNSTEKGDLSSESTVSRIRTEHFPLTLESARPSHTSQYLCASSERGGPNEKLFFGSGTQLSVL.